The 11 T cell receptor beta chains below were found in one sample sequenced in a study of post-analysis software for immune sequencing data. These receptors' antigens are unknown. Presence of unique molecular identifiers characterized the TCR beta cDNA libraries. One entry per CDR3 protein results from TCRdb running MiXCR on the PCR reads. This sample has hundreds of thousands of distinct CDR3 sequences, with 30% found just once. Broader study findings: Patients carried roughly 5 TRBV segments more frequently than controls did, and TRBV5-6, TRBV5-1 and TRBV20-1 were among them.

Specimen: blood. These receptors were collected from a girl aged 5 to 17 with multiple sclerosis.

This clonotype was recorded a few times. The J gene is TRBJ1-2, the V gene TRBV6-5; TRBD1 matches at 7 bases. Germline-derived CDR1 and CDR2 are MNHEY and SVGAGI. The CDR3 loop spans 13 amino acids. The trim removed 4 bases at V and 8 bases at J, leaving 7 bases unmatched. The CDR3 sequence: CASSSGTAQGYTF. In DNA form, the CDR3 reads TGTGCCAGCAGTTCCGGGACAGCTCAAGGCTACACCTTC.

This chain connects TRBV6-6 to TRBJ1-3, with 7 bases lining up with TRBD1. CDR1 and CDR2 from the germline V gene are MNHNY and SVGAGI (reference sequence). This CDR3 region has 15 residues. V gave up 6 bases and J gave up 0 bases; unmatched junction bases: 5. This CDR3 reads CASRIGGLSGNTIYF. In DNA, the CDR3 is TGTGCCAGCAGGATAGGGGGCCTCTCTGGAAACACCATATATTTT.

This rearrangement joins TRBV11-2 to TRBJ2-7; D not certain. This CDR3 region has 13 residues. The germline V gene encodes CDR1 SGHAT and CDR2 FQNNGV. V lost 5 bases to trimming and J lost 3 bases, with 11 bases between them. The CDR3 bases are TGTGCCAGCAGCCGCCCCCCTGACTACGAGCAGTACTTC. It translates to CASSRPPDYEQYF.

The rearrangement uses TRBV5-5 and TRBJ1-2; the D is unclear. Trimming pared 1 base from V and 3 bases from J, leaving 19 bases between. Germline-derived CDR1 and CDR2 are SGHKS and YYEKEE (reference sequence). This CDR3 comprises 17 residues. The CDR3 protein is CASSLSLSIMGDYGYTF. In nucleotides, the CDR3 is TGTGCCAGCAGCTTGTCGCTTTCTATTATGGGAGACTATGGCTACACCTTC.

The rearrangement joins TRBV20-1 to TRBJ2-1, with 8 nucleotides matching TRBD2. The CDR3 is 16 residues long. With V trimmed by 0 bases and J by 8 bases, 12 bases remained unmatched. The germline CDR1 and CDR2 sequences are DFQATT and SNEGSKA (reference sequence). The CDR3 loop reads CSARDTGGLGSHEQFF. The CDR3 nucleotides are TGCAGTGCTAGAGATACCGGGGGACTAGGTTCGCATGAGCAGTTCTTC.

Concerning this clonotype itself: This could be a read error, since a much larger clone is one nucleotide away. The chain couples TRBV5-1 to TRBJ1-1, with TRBD1 as a possible D gene (6 bases). Germline lookup yields CDR1 SGHRS and CDR2 YFSETQ. This CDR3 comprises 14 residues. Trimming took off 0 bases at V and 4 bases at J, with 10 bases between the two ends. This CDR3 is CASSLGTASTEAFF. CDR3 in DNA: TGCGCCAGCAGCTTGGGGACAGCGAGCACTGAAGCTTTCTTT.

V is TRBV20-1 and J is TRBJ2-1; D might be TRBD1 (6 bases). The CDR3 length is 10 residues. Germline loops: CDR1 DFQATT, CDR2 SNEGSKA (reference sequence). Trimming shortened V by 5 bases and J by 13 bases, and 12 bases separated the two germline ends. The CDR3 nucleotides are TGCAGTGCTGGCCGGGACATTCAGTTCTTC. Translating it yields CSAGRDIQFF.

In its sample, this clonotype was seen many times. V usage is TRBV5-5 and J usage is TRBJ2-7; 7 nucleotides agree with TRBD1. Germline values: CDR1 SGHKS, CDR2 YYEKEE (reference sequence). The CDR3 consists of 14 residues. V was clipped by 2 bases and J by 2 bases; unmatched bases: 4. The CDR3 here is CASSFSQGAYEQYF. The CDR3 DNA follows: TGTGCCAGCAGCTTTAGTCAGGGGGCCTACGAGCAGTACTTC.

The chain is built from TRBV3-1 and TRBJ1-1; 11 positions match TRBD1. The junction had 4 bases not matched to a gene; V was cut back by 3 bases and J by 4 bases. From germline, CDR1 is LGHDT and CDR2 YNNKEL (reference sequence). The CDR3 runs to 15 residues. The CDR3 DNA is TGTGCCAGCAGCCAGGGACAGGGGGTGGGCACTGAAGCTTTCTTT. Its protein product is CASSQGQGVGTEAFF.

The CDR3 here is CASSQDRNNQPQHF. The CDR3, as DNA: TGTGCCAGCAGCCAAGATAGAAACAATCAGCCCCAGCATTTT. The chain links TRBV4-2 to TRBJ1-5; D unresolved. The V end was cut by 0 bases, the J end by 3 bases, with 6 bases between. This CDR3 is 14 amino acids long. Germline V gives CDR1 LGHNA, CDR2 YNFKEQ.

The chain combines TRBV12-3 or TRBV12-4 with TRBJ1-2; TRBD1 aligns across 8 bases. The CDR3 runs to 15 residues. With 7 bases clipped from V and 7 bases from J, the junction kept 14 bases outside the gene matches. The CDR3 nucleotides read TGTGCCAGCAAGGCAGAACCGGGACAGGACCGTGGCTACACCTTC. Its translation: CASKAEPGQDRGYTF.